A selection of T cell receptor beta chains follows, all from one sample in a study of cytomegalovirus exposure and HLA in healthy donors. Profiling relied on immunoSEQ multiplex PCR, and the TCRdb table lists in-frame clones only, not all of them. Here the sample spans about 160,000 clones, roughly 80% being singletons. Sequenced input: PBMCs. These receptors were collected from a woman aged 25-40 years in good health and CMV-seropositive. The CDR3 runs from the conserved cysteine through the conserved F or W. Each record gives: clone size, J gene, CDR3 length, D gene, V gene, CDR3 protein, CDR3 DNA. The D gene is left open where the match is weak. The size entry is marked missing in some rows and otherwise reads once, few, many or a size class.

size: NA
J: TRBJ1-2
length: 12
D: TRBD1
V: TRBV2
CDR3: CASRRDSYGYTF
DNA: TGTGCCAGCAGGAGGGACAGCTATGGCTACACCTTC

size: NA
J: TRBJ1-1
length: 12
D: NA
V: TRBV7-2
CDR3: CASSLWGGEAFF
DNA: TGTGCCAGCAGCTTATGGGGCGGTGAAGCTTTCTTT

size: NA
J: TRBJ1-1
length: 15
D: NA
V: TRBV25-1
CDR3: CASSEWGPRGTEAFF
DNA: TGTGCCAGCAGTGAATGGGGGCCTAGGGGAACTGAAGCTTTCTTT

size: NA
J: TRBJ1-1
length: 15
D: NA
V: TRBV9
CDR3: CASSLSAAENTEAFF
DNA: TGTGCCAGCAGCTTATCCGCGGCGGAGAACACTGAAGCTTTCTTT

size: few
J: TRBJ2-2
length: 18
D: TRBD1
V: TRBV5-5
CDR3: CASSPTGLDRGNTGELFF
DNA: TGTGCCAGCAGCCCTACGGGCTTGGACAGGGGTAACACCGGGGAGCTGTTTTTT

size: few
J: TRBJ2-7
length: 15
D: NA
V: TRBV28
CDR3: CASSTRWTEDYEQYF
DNA: TGTGCCAGCAGTACCCGATGGACAGAAGATTACGAGCAGTACTTC

size: NA
J: TRBJ2-7
length: 14
D: NA
V: TRBV4-1
CDR3: CASSQRTAGYEQYF
DNA: TGCGCCAGCAGCCAACGGACAGCGGGGTACGAGCAGTACTTC

size: few
J: TRBJ1-1
length: 13
D: NA
V: TRBV5-5
CDR3: CASSPTDRLEAFF
DNA: TGTGCCAGCAGCCCTACGGACAGACTTGAAGCTTTCTTT

size: NA
J: TRBJ1-5
length: 17
D: TRBD1
V: TRBV4-1
CDR3: CASSRSTGGPGNQPQHF
DNA: TGCGCCAGCAGCCGCTCGACAGGGGGCCCGGGCAATCAGCCCCAGCATTTT

size: NA
J: TRBJ1-2
length: 15
D: TRBD1
V: TRBV7-8
CDR3: CASSLVGQLFYGYTF
DNA: TGTGCCAGCAGCTTAGTGGGACAGTTGTTTTATGGCTACACCTTC

size: once
J: TRBJ2-5
length: 13
D: NA
V: TRBV7-2
CDR3: CASSVSRGETQYF
DNA: TGTGCCAGCAGTGTTAGTCGCGGAGAGACCCAGTACTTC

size: NA
J: TRBJ2-1
length: 15
D: TRBD1
V: TRBV7-9
CDR3: CASSSWTGEKDEQFF
DNA: TGTGCCAGCAGCTCCTGGACAGGGGAGAAGGATGAGCAGTTCTTC

size: NA
J: TRBJ2-2
length: 14
D: NA
V: TRBV9
CDR3: CASSVEGVGGELFF
DNA: TGTGCCAGCAGCGTAGAGGGGGTTGGCGGGGAGCTGTTTTTT

size: NA
J: TRBJ1-1
length: 14
D: NA
V: TRBV6-6
CDR3: CASSYGYRATEAFF
DNA: TGTGCCAGCAGTTACGGGTACAGGGCCACTGAAGCTTTCTTT

size: NA
J: TRBJ1-6
length: 18
D: NA
V: TRBV10-3
CDR3: CASRSVAQGGQDSSPLHF
DNA: TGTGCCAGTAGAAGCGTGGCCCAGGGTGGGCAGGATAGTTCACCCCTCCACTTT

size: NA
J: TRBJ2-4
length: 13
D: NA
V: TRBV11-2
CDR3: CASSKREGDIQYF
DNA: TGTGCCAGCAGCAAACGAGAAGGAGACATTCAGTACTTC

size: NA
J: TRBJ1-2
length: 18
D: NA
V: TRBV7-9
CDR3: CSSSLGPRTALSDYGYTF
DNA: TGTTCCAGCAGCTTAGGCCCCCGGACAGCACTTTCTGACTATGGCTACACCTTC

size: NA
J: TRBJ2-2
length: 15
D: TRBD1
V: TRBV9
CDR3: CASSLAGGTTGELFF
DNA: TGTGCCAGCAGCTTGGCAGGGGGTACCACCGGGGAGCTGTTTTTT

size: NA
J: TRBJ2-6
length: 15
D: NA
V: TRBV2
CDR3: CASSYRVSGANVLTF
DNA: TGTGCCAGCAGCTACAGGGTCTCAGGGGCCAACGTCCTGACTTTC

size: NA
J: TRBJ2-7
length: 16
D: NA
V: TRBV10-3
CDR3: CAISESRQTITYEQYF
DNA: TGTGCCATCAGTGAGTCTCGACAGACAATAACCTACGAGCAGTACTTC

size: NA
J: TRBJ2-4
length: 18
D: TRBD1
V: TRBV5-1
CDR3: CASSTGTGGVRAKNIQYF
DNA: TGCGCCAGCAGCACTGGGACAGGGGGAGTAAGGGCCAAAAACATTCAGTACTTC

size: NA
J: TRBJ2-7
length: 16
D: NA
V: TRBV2
CDR3: CASIPPPGRGGYEQYF
DNA: TGTGCCAGCATTCCTCCCCCCGGCAGGGGTGGGTACGAGCAGTACTTC

size: NA
J: TRBJ1-2
length: 15
D: NA
V: TRBV9
CDR3: CASSVGSTGNYGYTF
DNA: TGTGCCAGCAGCGTAGGTTCAACAGGGAACTATGGCTACACCTTC

size: NA
J: TRBJ1-1
length: 15
D: TRBD1
V: TRBV5-6
CDR3: CASSLGLDRGTEAFF
DNA: TGTGCCAGCAGCTTGGGATTGGACAGGGGCACTGAAGCTTTCTTT

size: NA
J: TRBJ1-5
length: 16
D: TRBD1
V: TRBV6-1
CDR3: CASSVKTGELRQPQHF
DNA: TGTGCCAGCAGTGTAAAGACAGGGGAGCTTCGCCAGCCCCAGCATTTT

size: NA
J: TRBJ2-7
length: 16
D: TRBD1
V: TRBV9
CDR3: CASSVAATGGTYEQYF
DNA: TGTGCCAGCAGCGTAGCCGCGACAGGGGGCACCTACGAGCAGTACTTC

size: NA
J: TRBJ1-1
length: 13
D: TRBD1
V: TRBV19
CDR3: CASSRSRGSEAFF
DNA: TGTGCCAGTAGTAGATCCAGGGGGTCTGAAGCTTTCTTT

size: once
J: TRBJ2-7
length: 14
D: TRBD1
V: TRBV7-9
CDR3: CASSLAGTVYEQYF
DNA: TGTGCCAGCAGCTTAGCCGGGACAGTCTACGAGCAGTACTTC

size: NA
J: TRBJ2-1
length: 15
D: NA
V: TRBV18
CDR3: CASSPQGYAYNEQFF
DNA: TGTGCCAGCTCACCACAGGGGTACGCCTACAATGAGCAGTTCTTC

size: NA
J: TRBJ1-6
length: 12
D: NA
V: TRBV6-5
CDR3: CASSLLNSPLHF
DNA: TGTGCCAGCAGCCTACTCAATTCACCCCTCCACTTT

size: NA
J: TRBJ1-1
length: 16
D: NA
V: TRBV7-9
CDR3: CASSSTSTGVNTEAFF
DNA: TGTGCCAGCAGCTCCACGTCCACGGGAGTGAACACTGAAGCTTTCTTT

size: NA
J: TRBJ2-2
length: 17
D: NA
V: TRBV6-1
CDR3: CASSDRWGPANTGELFF
DNA: TGTGCCAGCAGTGACCGGTGGGGGCCCGCGAACACCGGGGAGCTGTTTTTT

size: once
J: TRBJ1-1
length: 16
D: NA
V: TRBV27
CDR3: CASSLIRDNPNTEAFF
DNA: TGTGCCAGCAGCCTGATAAGGGACAACCCGAACACTGAAGCTTTCTTT

size: once
J: TRBJ2-5
length: 16
D: NA
V: TRBV6-6
CDR3: CASTFPGGGLQETQYF
DNA: TGTGCCAGCACCTTTCCCGGCGGGGGCCTCCAAGAGACCCAGTACTTC

size: NA
J: TRBJ1-2
length: 15
D: TRBD1
V: TRBV5-6
CDR3: CASSLGDRDGYGYTF
DNA: TGTGCCAGCAGCTTGGGAGACAGGGATGGGTATGGCTACACCTTC

size: NA
J: TRBJ1-5
length: 15
D: NA
V: TRBV5-8
CDR3: CASRRDLNSNQPQHF
DNA: TGTGCCAGCAGAAGGGACTTGAATAGCAATCAGCCCCAGCATTTT

size: NA
J: TRBJ1-6
length: 15
D: NA
V: TRBV7-2
CDR3: CASSRDGSVNSPLHF
DNA: TGTGCCAGCAGCCGCGACGGGAGCGTTAATTCACCCCTCCACTTT

size: NA
J: TRBJ2-3
length: 15
D: TRBD2
V: TRBV19
CDR3: CASSPLLAGTDTQYF
DNA: TGTGCCAGTAGTCCCTTACTAGCGGGCACAGATACGCAGTATTTT

size: few
J: TRBJ1-2
length: 12
D: TRBD1
V: TRBV5-4
CDR3: CASSSDRDGYTF
DNA: TGTGCCAGCAGCTCTGACAGGGATGGCTACACCTTC

size: NA
J: TRBJ1-3
length: 13
D: TRBD1
V: TRBV18
CDR3: CASSPRTGRTIYF
DNA: TGTGCCAGCTCACCCAGGACAGGGCGGACCATATATTTT

size: NA
J: TRBJ2-5
length: 14
D: NA
V: TRBV13
CDR3: CASSLPLVGETQYF
DNA: TGTGCCAGCAGCTTACCCCTAGTTGGGGAGACCCAGTACTTC

size: NA
J: TRBJ2-7
length: 13
D: TRBD1
V: TRBV5-1
CDR3: CASSITGGYEQYF
DNA: TGCGCCAGCAGCATTACAGGGGGATACGAGCAGTACTTC

size: once
J: TRBJ2-1
length: 15
D: TRBD2
V: TRBV2
CDR3: CASSSLAGGYNEQFF
DNA: TGTGCCAGCAGCTCACTAGCGGGGGGTTACAATGAGCAGTTCTTC

size: NA
J: TRBJ1-1
length: 13
D: NA
V: TRBV2
CDR3: CASILEVDTEAFF
DNA: TGTGCCAGCATCCTTGAGGTGGACACTGAAGCTTTCTTT

size: few
J: TRBJ1-4
length: 14
D: NA
V: TRBV18
CDR3: CASSPWDTNEKLFF
DNA: TGTGCCAGCTCACCGTGGGACACCAATGAAAAACTGTTTTTT

size: NA
J: TRBJ2-3
length: 16
D: TRBD2
V: TRBV5-1
CDR3: CASSPGLAGNTDTQYF
DNA: TGCGCCAGCAGCCCGGGACTAGCGGGGAACACAGATACGCAGTATTTT

size: NA
J: TRBJ1-1
length: 15
D: TRBD1
V: TRBV5-6
CDR3: CASSWLDRGQSEAFF
DNA: TGTGCCAGCAGCTGGCTGGACAGGGGGCAATCTGAAGCTTTCTTT

size: NA
J: TRBJ2-3
length: 12
D: NA
V: TRBV29-1
CDR3: CSVEEGLDTQYF
DNA: TGCAGCGTTGAAGAGGGGCTAGATACGCAGTATTTT

size: NA
J: TRBJ1-3
length: 20
D: NA
V: TRBV6-8
CDR3: CASSYSGKGESTHSGNTIYF
DNA: TGCGCCAGCAGTTACTCGGGGAAAGGGGAATCAACCCACTCTGGAAACACCATATATTTT

size: NA
J: TRBJ1-6
length: 15
D: NA
V: TRBV5-1
CDR3: CASSLATGNNSPLHF
DNA: TGCGCCAGCAGCTTGGCAACCGGGAATAATTCACCCCTCCACTTT

size: NA
J: TRBJ2-4
length: 15
D: NA
V: TRBV7-2
CDR3: CASSGGKLAKNIQYF
DNA: TGTGCCAGCAGCGGGGGGAAATTAGCCAAAAACATTCAGTACTTC

size: NA
J: TRBJ2-7
length: 16
D: TRBD1
V: TRBV7-9
CDR3: CSSSLGYGTGVYEQYF
DNA: TGTTCCAGCAGCTTAGGTTACGGGACAGGGGTCTACGAGCAGTACTTC

size: NA
J: TRBJ1-2
length: 11
D: NA
V: TRBV18
CDR3: CASSRREGYTF
DNA: TGTGCCAGCTCACGCAGGGAAGGCTACACCTTC

size: NA
J: TRBJ2-3
length: 16
D: TRBD1
V: TRBV13
CDR3: CASSLRTGAGTDTQYF
DNA: TGTGCCAGCAGCTTACGGACAGGGGCCGGCACAGATACGCAGTATTTT

size: NA
J: TRBJ2-7
length: 13
D: NA
V: TRBV11-1
CDR3: CASSPDRNLEQYF
DNA: TGTGCCAGCAGCCCTGACAGAAACTTGGAGCAGTACTTC